A selection of T cell receptor beta chains follows, all from one sample in a study of shared clonotypes between healthy human individuals. Method: immunoSEQ multiplex PCR; TCRdb's copy keeps in-frame clones and lacks some. The top ten hold approximately 1.5% of the sample, which has some 1 million clones, 65% to 75% seen once. The material sequenced was memory CD4+ T cells sorted from blood. The receptors were sampled from a man between 18 and 29 years old in good health. Both conserved end residues are part of each CDR3. Each record gives: V gene, D gene, J gene, clone size, CDR3 DNA, CDR3 protein. A D gene is named only where the DNA matches it firmly. Not every row has a clone size; where given, it reads once, few, many or a size class.

V gene: TRBV28; D gene: NA; J gene: TRBJ2-7; clone size: NA; CDR3 DNA: TGTGCCAGCAGTATTATGCCTATAGGGTCCTACGAGCAGTACTTC; CDR3 protein: CASSIMPIGSYEQYF
V gene: TRBV28; D gene: NA; J gene: TRBJ1-2; clone size: NA; CDR3 DNA: TGTGCCAGCAGTCTACAGGGTGCTAGAGGCTACACCTTC; CDR3 protein: CASSLQGARGYTF
V gene: TRBV29-1; D gene: NA; J gene: TRBJ1-4; clone size: NA; CDR3 DNA: TGCAGCGTTCGGAAGGGGGGCCAGGCTAATGAAAAACTGTTTTTT; CDR3 protein: CSVRKGGQANEKLFF
V gene: TRBV5-1; D gene: NA; J gene: TRBJ2-5; clone size: few; CDR3 DNA: TGCGCCAGCAGCTTGTCAGGGTCAGAGACCCAGTACTTC; CDR3 protein: CASSLSGSETQYF
V gene: TRBV5-1; D gene: NA; J gene: TRBJ1-1; clone size: NA; CDR3 DNA: TGCGCCAGCAGCTTTATCAGGAACACTGAAGCTTTCTTT; CDR3 protein: CASSFIRNTEAFF
V gene: TRBV30; D gene: NA; J gene: TRBJ2-3; clone size: NA; CDR3 DNA: TGTGCCCGCTCCCGGGGGTCTAGCACAGATACGCAGTATTTT; CDR3 protein: CARSRGSSTDTQYF
V gene: TRBV9; D gene: NA; J gene: TRBJ2-1; clone size: NA; CDR3 DNA: TGTGCCAGCACCTTAGGGGCCGATAGCTCCTACAATGAGCAGTTCTTC; CDR3 protein: CASTLGADSSYNEQFF
V gene: TRBV2; D gene: NA; J gene: TRBJ1-4; clone size: few; CDR3 DNA: TGTGCCAGCAGTTGGGGGATGGATAATGAAAAACTGTTTTTT; CDR3 protein: CASSWGMDNEKLFF
V gene: TRBV18; D gene: TRBD2; J gene: TRBJ2-7; clone size: NA; CDR3 DNA: TGTGCCAGCTCACCTGGGACTAGTCGCGAGCAGTACTTC; CDR3 protein: CASSPGTSREQYF
V gene: TRBV30; D gene: NA; J gene: TRBJ1-2; clone size: NA; CDR3 DNA: TGTGCCTGGAGTGCTCAGTTTAACTATGGCTACACCTTC; CDR3 protein: CAWSAQFNYGYTF
V gene: TRBV5-5; D gene: NA; J gene: TRBJ1-1; clone size: NA; CDR3 DNA: TGTGCCAGCAGCCCTTTAGCCCGGGTGAACACTGAAGCTTTCTTT; CDR3 protein: CASSPLARVNTEAFF
V gene: TRBV2; D gene: NA; J gene: TRBJ1-5; clone size: once; CDR3 DNA: TGTGCCAGCAATCGGGGGCTGGGACAGCCCCAGCATTTT; CDR3 protein: CASNRGLGQPQHF
V gene: TRBV18; D gene: NA; J gene: TRBJ2-6; clone size: NA; CDR3 DNA: TGTGCCAGCTCACCTAGGGAGGGGGACGGGGCCAACGTCCTGACTTTC; CDR3 protein: CASSPREGDGANVLTF
V gene: TRBV7-9; D gene: NA; J gene: TRBJ2-1; clone size: NA; CDR3 DNA: TGTGCCAGCAGCTTAGCCTCGTTCTACAATGAGCAGTTCTTC; CDR3 protein: CASSLASFYNEQFF
V gene: TRBV18; D gene: NA; J gene: TRBJ1-5; clone size: NA; CDR3 DNA: TGTGCCAGCTCATCCAGTGATAGCAATCAGCCCCAGCATTTT; CDR3 protein: CASSSSDSNQPQHF